This T cell receptor beta chain was found in a study of shared clonotypes between healthy human individuals. The CDR3 is made up of 16 amino acids. Per germline, CDR1 SGHAT and CDR2 FQNNGV. After removal of 3 bases from V and 1 base from J, the junction contained 7 bases not matched to a gene. Clones were sequenced by immunoSEQ multiplex PCR, and TCRdb holds only the in-frame ones, with some missing. This table has some 1,900,000 clones, around 96% appearing once. Naive CD8 cells comprised CD45RO-negative, CCR7-positively selected cells, excluding terminally differentiated effector memory CD45RA+ cells.

The chain links TRBV11-2 to TRBJ2-7; TRBD2 agrees at 9 bases. Sequenced input: naive CD8+ T cells sorted from blood. The clonotype originates from a man between 18 and 29 years old in good health. This CDR3 reads CASSLGPSGISYEQYF. The CDR3 bases are TGTGCCAGCAGCTTGGGTCCTAGCGGGATTTCCTACGAGCAGTACTTC.